This TCR beta chain was observed in a study of blood T cell repertoires in COVID-19 (dated by TCRdb to 2018 to 2021). About the study as a whole: Collaborator samples came from the United States, Italy and Spain and covered acute and convalescent phases of COVID-19. The prospective study material was composed of cDNA or gDNA derived from T cells, B-cell-depleted T cells, or PBMCs. Subjects who had been exposed to COVID-19, were actively infected with it, or had recovered from it provided the deeply sampled blood TCRbeta repertoires that made up the dataset. The repertoires were released in a freely available public database intended as a resource for research on the immune response to SARS-CoV-2. Samples were obtained from the ongoing ImmuneRACE study (first 160 participants) and from 950 to 1,500 subjects provided by 6 global collaborators. A de-identified subject ID, COVID-19 status, age in years and sex were almost always included in the sample metadata. Where available, HLA class I and class II types were obtained from metadata supplied by the sample provider rather than from assay-based typing.

This clone appeared a single time. Its antigen remains unidentified. No much larger clone is present one base from it, and per-base qualities are unavailable. Whole blood was collected in K2EDTA tubes by collaborating institutions according to the institutions' own protocols. For TCRbeta analysis, collaborators shipped samples as frozen whole blood, isolated PBMCs, or DNA extracted from either of those sample types. What the research found in general, with its limitations: The amount of clinical and demographic metadata varied by source and participant and was provided uncurated.

The immunoSEQ Assay, a bias-controlled multiplex PCR, was used to amplify TCRbeta CDR3 regions from genomic DNA. The authors' analysis ran thus. The number of nucleated cells in each sample was estimated by amplification of reference gene primers within the assay. To quantify the absolute abundance of each unique TCRbeta CDR3 rearrangement, sequence reads were collapsed and filtered. For each sample, productive Simpson clonality was calculated as the square root of Simpson's diversity index over productive rearrangements. Sourced from immuneACCESS, this table was stored by TCRdb with only in-frame sequences that have V and J called. A share of the clones is absent; for the studies checked, an unresolved V gene accounts for under half, and the remainder has no known explanation. That table furnishes V, J and clone size, whereas the DNA furnished D and trimming. Present in this sample are about 320,000 clones, roughly 85% of which were seen just once. The ten largest clonotypes hold approximately 7.5% of the sample.

The germline V gene encodes CDR1 SGHNT and CDR2 YENEEA. From cysteine to phenylalanine, the CDR3 is 18 amino acids long. Only the CDR3 portion is preserved as DNA: 54 bases, with reading frame beginning at the first base. From V the trimming removes 1 base and from J it removes 1 base, while the gene matches leave 6 bases of the junction unaccounted for. In this chain, TRBV11-3 is recombined with TRBJ2-3; 12 of the junction bases match TRBD2. Sequencing used peripheral blood. The TCR sequence derives from a human donor in a cohort sampled during active COVID-19. Here the CDR3 is given as CASSLGLAGGIGTDTQYF. The nucleotides read TGTGCCAGCAGCTTAGGGCTAGCGGGGGGGATCGGCACAGATACGCAGTATTTT.